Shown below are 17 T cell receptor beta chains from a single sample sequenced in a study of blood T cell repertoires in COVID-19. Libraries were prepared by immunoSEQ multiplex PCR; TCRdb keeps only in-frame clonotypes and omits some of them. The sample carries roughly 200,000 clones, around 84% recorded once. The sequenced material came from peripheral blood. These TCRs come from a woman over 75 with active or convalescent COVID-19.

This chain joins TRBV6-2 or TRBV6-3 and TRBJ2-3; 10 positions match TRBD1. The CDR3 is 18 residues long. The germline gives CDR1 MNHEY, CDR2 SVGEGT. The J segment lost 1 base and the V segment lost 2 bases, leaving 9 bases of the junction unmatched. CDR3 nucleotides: TGTGCCAGCAGTTACGGGGGGACAGGGGACGGGCGCACAGATACGCAGTATTTT. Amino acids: CASSYGGTGDGRTDTQYF.

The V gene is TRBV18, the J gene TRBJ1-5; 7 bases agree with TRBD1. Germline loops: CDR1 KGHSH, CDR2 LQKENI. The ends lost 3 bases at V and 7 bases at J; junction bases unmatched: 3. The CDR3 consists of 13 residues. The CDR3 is CASSPDREQPQHF. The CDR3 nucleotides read TGTGCCAGCTCACCTGACAGGGAACAGCCCCAGCATTTT. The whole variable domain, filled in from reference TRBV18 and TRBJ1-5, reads NAGVMQNPRHLVRRRGQEARLRCSPMKGHSHVYWYRQLPEEGLKFMVYLQKENIIDESGMPKERFSAEFPKEGPSILRIQQVVRGDSAAYFCASSPDREQPQHFGDGTRLSIL.

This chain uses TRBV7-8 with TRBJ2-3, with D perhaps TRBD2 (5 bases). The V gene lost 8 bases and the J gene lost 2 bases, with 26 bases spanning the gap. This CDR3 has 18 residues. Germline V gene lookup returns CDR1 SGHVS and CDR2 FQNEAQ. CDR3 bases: TGTGCCAGCGGCCGAGGGCGTGGACTCTCGAAGGACACAGATACGCAGTATTTT. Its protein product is CASGRGRGLSKDTDTQYF.

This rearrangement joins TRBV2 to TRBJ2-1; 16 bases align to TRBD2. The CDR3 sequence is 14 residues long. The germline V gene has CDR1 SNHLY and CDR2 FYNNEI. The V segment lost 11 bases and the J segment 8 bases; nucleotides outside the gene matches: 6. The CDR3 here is CAGTSGGAPDEQFF. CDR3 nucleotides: TGTGCCGGGACTAGCGGGGGGGCCCCGGATGAGCAGTTCTTC.

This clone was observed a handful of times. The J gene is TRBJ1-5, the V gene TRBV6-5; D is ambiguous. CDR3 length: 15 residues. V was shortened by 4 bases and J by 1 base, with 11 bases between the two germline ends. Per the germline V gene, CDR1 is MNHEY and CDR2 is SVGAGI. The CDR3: CASSSRGLSNQPQHF. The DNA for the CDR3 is TGTGCCAGCAGTTCCCGGGGATTGAGCAATCAGCCCCAGCATTTT.

The CDR3 DNA follows: TGTGCCAGCAGCGTAGGAGACATCTTCTACGAGCAGTACTTC. Its translation: CASSVGDIFYEQYF. The gene calls are TRBV9 and TRBJ2-7; D ambiguous. V gave up 0 bases and J gave up 3 bases, with 10 bases separating them. The CDR3 has 14 amino acids. Per the germline V gene, CDR1 is SGDLS and CDR2 is YYNGEE. The full variable domain, completed using reference TRBV9 and TRBJ2-7, is DSGVTQTPKHLITATGQRVTLRCSPRSGDLSVYWYQQSLDQGLQFLIQYYNGEERAKGNILERFSAQQFPDLHSELNLSSLELGDSALYFCASSVGDIFYEQYFGPGTRLTVT.

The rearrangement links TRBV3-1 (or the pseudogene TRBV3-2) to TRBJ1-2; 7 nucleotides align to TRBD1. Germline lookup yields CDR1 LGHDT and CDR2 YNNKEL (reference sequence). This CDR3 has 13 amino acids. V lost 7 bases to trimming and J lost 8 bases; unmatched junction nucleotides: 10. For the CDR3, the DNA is TGTGCCAGCACCCTGTCCCGAGGGGGCGGCTACACCTTC. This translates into CASTLSRGGGYTF.

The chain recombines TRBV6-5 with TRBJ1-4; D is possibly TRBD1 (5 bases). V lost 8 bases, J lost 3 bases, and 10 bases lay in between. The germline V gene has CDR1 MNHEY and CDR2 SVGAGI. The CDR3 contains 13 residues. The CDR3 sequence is CASSGIPNEKLFF. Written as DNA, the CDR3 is TGTGCCAGCTCAGGGATCCCTAATGAAAAACTGTTTTTT.

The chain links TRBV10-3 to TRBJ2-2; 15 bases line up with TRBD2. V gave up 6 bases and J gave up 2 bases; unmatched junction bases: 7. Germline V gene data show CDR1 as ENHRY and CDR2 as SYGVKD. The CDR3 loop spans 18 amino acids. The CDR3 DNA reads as TGTGCCATCAGCTCCGGACTAGCGGGAGGGACAAACACCGGGGAGCTGTTTTTT. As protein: CAISSGLAGGTNTGELFF.

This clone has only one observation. The CDR3 DNA sequence: TGTGCCAGCTCAGGCCGACTTCTCACTGAAGCTTTCTTT. Translated: CASSGRLLTEAFF. V is TRBV18 and J is TRBJ1-1; D is uncertain. Trimming removed 5 bases at V and 4 bases at J, with 11 bases between. The CDR3 has 13 residues. In germline, CDR1 is KGHSH, CDR2 LQKENI.

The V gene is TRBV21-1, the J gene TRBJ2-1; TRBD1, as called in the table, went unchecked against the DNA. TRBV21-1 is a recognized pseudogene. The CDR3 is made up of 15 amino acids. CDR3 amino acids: CASRGAGEGDNEQFF. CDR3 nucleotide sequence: TGTGCCAGCAGGGGGGCAGGGGAAGGGGACAATGAGCAGTTCTTC.

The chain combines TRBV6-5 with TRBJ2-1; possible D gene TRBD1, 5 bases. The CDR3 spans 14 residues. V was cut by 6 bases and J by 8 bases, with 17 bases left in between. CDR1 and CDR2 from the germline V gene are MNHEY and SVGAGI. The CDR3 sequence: CASRGAGSVDEQFF. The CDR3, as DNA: TGTGCCAGCAGAGGGGCAGGGTCGGTTGATGAGCAGTTCTTC.

The CDR3 is CASSRSGTGGYTEAFF. For the CDR3, the DNA is TGCGCCAGCAGCAGATCCGGGACAGGGGGGTACACTGAAGCTTTCTTT. The rearrangement uses TRBV5-1 and TRBJ1-1; 11 nucleotides agree with TRBD1. The CDR3 length is 16 residues. V dropped 4 bases and J dropped 3; count of bases not matched to a gene: 8. Germline CDR1 reads SGHRS; CDR2 reads YFSETQ. Drawing the rest from reference TRBV5-1 and TRBJ1-1, the complete variable domain is KAGVTQTPRYLIKTRGQQVTLSCSPISGHRSVSWYQQTPGQGLQFLFEYFSETQRNKGNFPGRFSGRQFSNSRSEMNVSTLELGDSALYLCASSRSGTGGYTEAFFGQGTRLTVV.

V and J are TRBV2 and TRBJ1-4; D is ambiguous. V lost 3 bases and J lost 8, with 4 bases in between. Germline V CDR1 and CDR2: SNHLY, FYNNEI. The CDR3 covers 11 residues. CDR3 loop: CASSEEEKLFF. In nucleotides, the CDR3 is TGTGCCAGCAGTGAGGAGGAAAAACTGTTTTTT.

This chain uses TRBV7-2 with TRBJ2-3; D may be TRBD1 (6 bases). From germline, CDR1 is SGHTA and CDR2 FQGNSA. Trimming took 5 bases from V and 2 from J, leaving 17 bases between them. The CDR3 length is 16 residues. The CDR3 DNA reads TGTGCCAGCAGCGTCGCCCCCCGGGACAACACAGATACGCAGTATTTT. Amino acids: CASSVAPRDNTDTQYF.

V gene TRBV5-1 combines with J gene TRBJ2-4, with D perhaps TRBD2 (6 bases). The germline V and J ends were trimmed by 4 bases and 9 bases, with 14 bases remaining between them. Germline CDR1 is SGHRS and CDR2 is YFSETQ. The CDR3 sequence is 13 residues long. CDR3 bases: TGCGCCAGCAGCGGGTCTTCCGGGGGCATTCAGTACTTC. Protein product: CASSGSSGGIQYF.

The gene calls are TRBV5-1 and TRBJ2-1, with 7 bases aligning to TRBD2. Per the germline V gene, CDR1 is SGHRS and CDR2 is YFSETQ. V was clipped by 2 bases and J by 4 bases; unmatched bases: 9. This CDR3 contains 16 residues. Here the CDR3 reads CASSFGLADIYNEQFF. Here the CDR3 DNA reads TGCGCCAGCAGCTTCGGGCTAGCGGATATTTACAATGAGCAGTTCTTC.